This T cell receptor beta chain was retrieved from a study of cytomegalovirus exposure and HLA in healthy donors. Across the whole study: The 95 million to 120 million unique TCR beta sequences, from some 170 million T cells, were found by an earlier analysis.

This PCR relied on a set of 60 Vbeta primers and 13 Jbeta primers. Here immunoSEQ multiplex PCR was the method, and the copy in TCRdb shows in-frame clones only, minus some. The sample holds 150,000 to 200,000 clones, over 60% seen once. The CDR3 contains 14 residues. Deletions cut 3 bases from V and 3 bases from J, with 11 bases between. Germline values: CDR1 LNHDA, CDR2 SQIVND (reference sequence). The receptor comes from a woman in her thirties or forties in good health and CMV-seronegative. This chain joins TRBV19 and TRBJ1-2, with D maybe TRBD1 (5 bases). Source material: PBMCs. The CDR3 coding sequence is TGTGCCAGTAGTATTGACAGTCCGGACTATGGCTACACCTTC. Translating gives CASSIDSPDYGYTF.